Each of the 13 T cell receptor beta chains below was sequenced from the same sample in a study of neurological immune-mediated disorders. Time point noted: longitudinal time-point 2. MiXCR, run by TCRdb on the 5' RACE reads, gives a single entry per CDR3 protein. There are some 87,000 distinct CDR3 sequences in the sample; over 4.5% occur only once, and 6.5% to 9.5% lies in the top ten. Sequenced: PBMCs. The receptors originated from an older woman with multiple sclerosis.

This clonotype was recorded at least ten times. This sequence joins TRBV25-1 and TRBJ2-1; D unresolved. This CDR3 is 14 amino acids long. Looked up from germline, CDR1 is MGHDK and CDR2 is SYGVNS. V lost 2 bases, J lost 6 bases, and 11 bases lay in between. CDR3 residues: CASSERVSGNEQFF. The CDR3 DNA sequence: TGTGCCAGCAGTGAAAGGGTTTCTGGCAATGAGCAGTTCTTC. Using reference TRBV25-1 and TRBJ2-1 for the parts outside the CDR3, the full variable domain is EADIYQTPRYLVIGTGKKITLECSQTMGHDKMYWYQQDPGMELHLIHYSYGVNSTEKGDLSSESTVSRIRTEHFPLTLESARPSHTSQYLCASSERVSGNEQFFGPGTRLTVL.

This clonotype came up a few times. The chain employs TRBV7-8 and TRBJ2-1; 8 bases are a match to TRBD1. The trim removed 1 base at V and 2 bases at J, leaving 1 base unmatched. The CDR3 is 15 residues long. Germline V gene sequence: CDR1 SGHVS, CDR2 FQNEAQ. This CDR3 is CASSLGTGTYNEQFF. In nucleotides, the CDR3 is TGTGCCAGCAGCTTAGGGACAGGGACCTACAATGAGCAGTTCTTC. The full variable domain, rest sourced from reference TRBV7-8 and TRBJ2-1, is GAGVSQSPRYKVAKRGQDVALRCDPISGHVSLFWYQQALGQGPEFLTYFQNEAQLDKSGLPSDRFFAERPEGSVSTLKIQRTQQEDSAVYLCASSLGTGTYNEQFFGPGTRLTVL.

This clonotype was seen ten or more times. This chain joins TRBV28 and TRBJ1-6; 7 bases match TRBD1. The V gene end was trimmed by 8 bases and the J gene end by 2 bases; junction bases not matched to a gene: 3. The CDR3 has 14 residues. The germline CDR1 and CDR2 sequences are MDHEN and SYDVKM. The CDR3 region is CASETGTYNSPLHF. In nucleotides, the CDR3 is TGTGCCAGCGAGACAGGGACCTATAATTCACCCCTCCACTTT.

In its sample, this clonotype was seen many times. The rearrangement uses TRBV5-1 and TRBJ2-3, with D possibly being TRBD2 (5 bases). Per germline, CDR1 SGHRS and CDR2 YFSETQ. Deletions cut 4 bases from V and 6 bases from J, with 15 bases between. The CDR3 length is 14 residues. The DNA of the CDR3 is TGCGCCAGCAGCCTGGACTCTAGTGGGGATACGCAGTATTTT. Translated: CASSLDSSGDTQYF.

In this sample, this clonotype turned up many times. The V call is TRBV15, the J call TRBJ1-6, with TRBD1 matching over 7 bases. V was clipped by 1 base and J by 5 bases; unmatched bases: 5. From germline, CDR1 is LNHNV and CDR2 YYDKDF (reference sequence). CDR3 length equals 16 residues. CDR3 bases: TGTGCCACCAGCAGAGGAGGACAGGTCAATAATTCACCCCTCCACTTT. Translated: CATSRGGQVNNSPLHF. Drawing the rest from reference TRBV15 and TRBJ1-6, the complete variable domain is DAMVIQNPRYQVTQFGKPVTLSCSQTLNHNVMYWYQQKSSQAPKLLFHYYDKDFNNEADTPDNFQSRRPNTSFCFLDIRSPGLGDTAMYLCATSRGGQVNNSPLHFGNGTRLTVT.

There are many counts of this clonotype. The chain is built from TRBV5-1 and TRBJ2-5, with 7 bases lining up with TRBD1. CDR1 SGHRS and CDR2 YFSETQ come from the germline V gene. Trimming took 4 bases from V and 3 from J; bases not matched to a gene: 12. There are 16 residues in the CDR3. CDR3 nucleotide sequence: TGCGCCAGCAGCCCCCGGGCAGGGGGTTTTGAAGAGACCCAGTACTTC. This gives the protein CASSPRAGGFEETQYF.

This clonotype was picked up many times. The chain has TRBV3-1 and TRBJ2-1; D is undetermined. The length of the CDR3 is 17 residues. Looked up from germline, CDR1 is LGHDT and CDR2 is YNNKEL (reference sequence). V lost 3 bases and J 0 bases, leaving 15 bases between the germline ends. The CDR3 reads CASSHPVGGGSYNEQFF. CDR3 DNA: TGTGCCAGCAGCCACCCCGTTGGCGGTGGCTCCTACAATGAGCAGTTCTTC.

This clonotype was observed at least ten times. V usage is TRBV6-1 and J usage is TRBJ1-6, with D maybe TRBD1 (6 bases). This CDR3 is 14 amino acids long. Deletions cut 7 bases from V and 11 bases from J, with 18 bases between. Germline CDR1 reads MNHNS; CDR2 reads SASEGT. This chain's CDR3 is CASIGGPARAPLHF. The CDR3 nucleotides are TGTGCCAGCATTGGGGGGCCCGCCAGAGCACCCCTCCACTTT.

This clonotype was observed at least ten times. The gene calls are TRBV6-5 and TRBJ1-6; 10 nucleotides match TRBD1. Germline CDR1 reads MNHEY; CDR2 reads SVGAGI. CDR3 length: 13 amino acids. V lost 8 bases and J lost 7; bases outside the gene matches: 2. The CDR3 loop reads CASGDRGNSPLHF. CDR3 DNA sequence: TGTGCCAGCGGGGACAGGGGCAATTCACCCCTCCACTTT.

This clonotype was observed many times. The chain's CDR3 is CASSNGQGIYEQYF. The CDR3 DNA is TGTGCCAGCAGCAACGGACAGGGGATCTACGAGCAGTACTTC. The chain employs TRBV14 and TRBJ2-7, with 9 bases matching TRBD1. Germline CDR1 reads SGHDN; CDR2 reads FVKESK. After removal of 5 bases from V and 3 bases from J, the junction contained 5 bases not matched to a gene. The CDR3 runs to 14 residues.

The sample holds many counts of this clonotype. The V and J genes are TRBV28 and TRBJ1-2, with 8 nucleotides matching TRBD1. The ends lost 4 bases at V and 6 bases at J; junction bases unmatched: 4. The length of the CDR3 is 13 residues. Germline lookup yields CDR1 MDHEN and CDR2 SYDVKM. CDR3 sequence: CASSSQGAHGYTF. DNA of the CDR3: TGTGCCAGCAGTTCGCAGGGGGCTCATGGCTACACCTTC.

The table lists this clonotype with many counts. V usage is TRBV2 and J usage is TRBJ1-5; no definite D call. This CDR3 contains 14 residues. Germline CDR1 is SNHLY and CDR2 is FYNNEI. Trimming stripped 4 bases from V and 0 bases from J, with 7 bases between. The CDR3 DNA follows: TGTGCCAGCAGTGGTGAGGGTAGCAATCAGCCCCAGCATTTT. Residues: CASSGEGSNQPQHF.

This clonotype was detected ten times or more. The rearrangement links TRBV4-1 to TRBJ2-5; no clear D gene. The CDR3 is 16 residues long. From germline, CDR1 is MGHRA and CDR2 YSYEKL. Trimming shortened V by 0 bases and J by 5 bases, and 16 bases separated the two germline ends. This chain's CDR3 is CASSQDDVTPWETQYF. CDR3 DNA: TGCGCCAGCAGCCAAGACGACGTGACCCCATGGGAGACCCAGTACTTC.